The entry that follows covers one TCR beta chain sequence. Its target is not known. The same CDR3 arises from other DNA sequences in this sample as well. The time point here: after neoadjuvant nivolumab, at surgical resection. Patients were newly diagnosed with stage II-IVA oral cavity squamous cell carcinoma without prior systemic or radiation treatment. These data come from a study of neoadjuvant anti-PD-1 for oral cavity cancer. Study at large: Before surgery, most patients got three to four biweekly 3 mg/kg nivolumab doses. Patients without progression received a fourth nivolumab dose around day 43, then surgical resection on days 50-56. Regarding the study as a whole: Only a few patients per response group were TCR-analyzed; validation needed.

Sequencing was performed with immunoSEQ multiplex PCR; in TCRdb, only in-frame clones are kept and a portion is missing. The table lists tens of thousands of clones, 70% to 90% of them singletons, with nearly 3.5% in the top ten. The CDR3 spans 16 residues. CDR1 MNHEY and CDR2 SVGAGI come from the germline V gene. J was trimmed by 4 bases and V by 2 bases; bases with no gene match: 9. Sequencing was performed on PBMCs, taken after nivolumab (anti-PD-1) treatment. The receptor was isolated from a person aged 40 to 85 with oral cavity squamous cell carcinoma. The chain uses TRBV6-5 and TRBJ2-5; 8 bases fit TRBD1. CDR3 region: CASSYSLRGHGETQYF. The CDR3 DNA sequence: TGTGCCAGCAGTTACAGTCTCAGGGGGCACGGAGAGACCCAGTACTTC.